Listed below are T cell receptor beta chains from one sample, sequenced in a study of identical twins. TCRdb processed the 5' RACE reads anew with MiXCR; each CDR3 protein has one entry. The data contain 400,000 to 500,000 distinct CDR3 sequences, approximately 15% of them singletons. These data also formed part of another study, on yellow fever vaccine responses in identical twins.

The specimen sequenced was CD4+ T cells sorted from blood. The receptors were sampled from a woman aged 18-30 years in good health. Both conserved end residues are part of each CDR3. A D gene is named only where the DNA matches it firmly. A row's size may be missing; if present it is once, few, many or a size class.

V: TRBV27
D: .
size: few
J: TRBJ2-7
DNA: TGTGCCAGCAGGTTAAGGGCCCCAACAGTTGACGCTCGAACCTACGAGCAGTACTTC
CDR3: CASRLRAPTVDARTYEQYF

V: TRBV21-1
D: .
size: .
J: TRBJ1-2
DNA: TGTGCCAGCAGCGCCAACGGGACAGGGGACTATGGCTACACCTTC
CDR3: CASSANGTGDYGYTF

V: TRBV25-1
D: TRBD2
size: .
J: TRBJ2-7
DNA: TGTGCCAGCAGTGAGACTAGCGGGGGTGGCGAGCAGTACTTC
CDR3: CASSETSGGGEQYF

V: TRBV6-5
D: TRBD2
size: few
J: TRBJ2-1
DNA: TGTGCCAGCAGTTACTCCCTTAGCGGGCCTGGTGACAATGAGCAGTTCTTC
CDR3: CASSYSLSGPGDNEQFF

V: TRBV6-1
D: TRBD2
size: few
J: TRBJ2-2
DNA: TGTGCCAGCAGGGGGACTAGCGGGGGGGGAAACACCGGGGAGCTGTTTTTT
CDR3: CASRGTSGGGNTGELFF

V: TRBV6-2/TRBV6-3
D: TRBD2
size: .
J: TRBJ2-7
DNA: TGTGCCAGCAGCGACCCGGCGGGGGGGACTAGCGGGAGGCCCTACGAGCAGTACTTC
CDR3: CASSDPAGGTSGRPYEQYF

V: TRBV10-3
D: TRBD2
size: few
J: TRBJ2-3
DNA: TGTGCCATCAGTGAGCTAGCGGGAGGAGATACGCAGTATTTT
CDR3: CAISELAGGDTQYF

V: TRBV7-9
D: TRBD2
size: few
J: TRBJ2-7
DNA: TGTGCCAGCAGCCCGCCGGTGGGGAGGGAGAAATGGCGCGAGCAGTACTTC
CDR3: CASSPPVGREKWREQYF

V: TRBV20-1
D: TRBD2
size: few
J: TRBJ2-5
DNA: TGCAGTGCCCTCAACCAAGGACTAGCGGAAGAGACCCAGTACTTC
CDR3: CSALNQGLAEETQYF

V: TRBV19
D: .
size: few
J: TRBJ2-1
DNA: TGTGCCAGTAGTAGAGAAGGTTTGAGGAATGAGCAGTTCTTC
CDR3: CASSREGLRNEQFF

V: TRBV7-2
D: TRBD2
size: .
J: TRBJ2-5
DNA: TGTGCCAGCAGCCCCGGCTTGCGCGGGGGGGGAGGGGAGACCCAGTACTTC
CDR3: CASSPGLRGGGGETQYF

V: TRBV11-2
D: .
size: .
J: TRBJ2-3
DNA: TGTGCCAGCAGCTTAGTAGGCAGGAGGGATACGCAGTATTTT
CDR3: CASSLVGRRDTQYF

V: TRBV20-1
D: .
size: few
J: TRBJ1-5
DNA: TGCAGTGCTAGAGATAGGGCGGGTGGGCAGCCCCAGCATTTT
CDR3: CSARDRAGGQPQHF

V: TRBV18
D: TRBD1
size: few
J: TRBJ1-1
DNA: TGTGCCAGCTCGGACAGGGCTGGGGACACTGAAGCTTTCTTT
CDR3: CASSDRAGDTEAFF

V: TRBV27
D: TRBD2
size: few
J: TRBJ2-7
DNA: TGTGCCAGCCGGGCGGGAGCCCACGAGCAGTACTTC
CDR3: CASRAGAHEQYF

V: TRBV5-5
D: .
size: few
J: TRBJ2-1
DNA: TGTGCCAGCAGCGATCGGAGGGGTAATGAGCAGTTCTTC
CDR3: CASSDRRGNEQFF

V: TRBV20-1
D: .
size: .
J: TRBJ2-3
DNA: TGCAGTGCTAGAAAACACGGCGCAGCGGCAGATACGCAGTATTTT
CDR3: CSARKHGAAADTQYF